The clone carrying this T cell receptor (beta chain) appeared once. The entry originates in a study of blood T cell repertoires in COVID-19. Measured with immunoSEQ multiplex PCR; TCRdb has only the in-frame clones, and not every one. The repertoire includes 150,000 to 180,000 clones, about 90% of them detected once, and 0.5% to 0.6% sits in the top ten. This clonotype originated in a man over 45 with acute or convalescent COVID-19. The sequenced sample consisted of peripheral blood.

The CDR3: CASSDGTGVRKTEAFF. The CDR3 DNA is TGCGCCAGCAGCGACGGGACAGGGGTCAGGAAAACTGAAGCTTTCTTT. This sequence joins TRBV5-1 and TRBJ1-1; 10 nucleotides match TRBD1. Germline V gene lookup returns CDR1 SGHRS and CDR2 YFSETQ. The CDR3 is made up of 16 amino acids. V lost 4 bases and J lost 5; bases outside the gene matches: 11.